This note documents a single TCR beta chain sequence. Its antigen remains unknown. This CDR3 has 16 amino acids. Trimming left V 5 bases short and J 2 bases short, with 16 bases between. Germline V gene sequence: CDR1 SGHVS, CDR2 FNYEAQ. The data are from a study of CD4 T cells in relation to SARS-CoV-2 and coronaviruses. Points from the study as a whole: Compared with monoreactive clones, crossreactive clones showed significantly weaker SARS-CoV-2 expansion. Samples before the pandemic and after infection were not matched within any donor.

Unexposed donor CD4+ T cells date from about 2011-2018, before the COVID-19 pandemic. Deep TCR-beta sequencing used DNA from uncultured naive and memory CD4+ T cells. The data were produced by immunoSEQ multiplex PCR, yet TCRdb's version contains in-frame clones alone and is incomplete. Among 60,000 or so clones listed, 94% were seen once. This clonotype originated in a human donor in good health. Sequencing was performed on naive CD4+ T cells from PBMCs. Subset specified: naive CD4+ T cells isolated by negative enrichment. This chain uses TRBV7-6 with TRBJ2-1; TRBD1 or TRBD2 may be the D gene (5 bases each). CDR3 sequence: CASSHGTNTPYNEQFF. CDR3 bases: TGTGCCAGCAGCCACGGGACCAACACCCCCTACAATGAGCAGTTCTTC.